This T cell receptor beta chain was sequenced for a study of blood T cell repertoires in COVID-19. As originally analysed: Amplification with reference gene primers provided the estimates of nucleated cell counts. Clones were sequenced by immunoSEQ multiplex PCR, and TCRdb holds only the in-frame ones, with some missing. From that table come the V and J calls and clone size; the DNA was used to work out D and trimming. In the table there are fewer than 400,000 clones, roughly 91% of which are singletons. The V gene's germline CDR1 is MNHNS and CDR2 SASEGT. V was clipped by 2 bases and J by 4 bases, with 18 bases between them. The CDR3 consists of 17 residues. Patients in Seattle were enrolled during active infection, then followed longitudinally.

The chain joins TRBV6-1 to TRBJ1-3; D not certain. The material sequenced was peripheral blood. The TCR was taken from a woman aged 30 to 39 with COVID-19, enrolled during active disease. The CDR3 here is CASSEFFRGSGGNTIYF. The CDR3 DNA reads TGTGCCAGCAGTGAATTCTTTCGGGGATCTGGAGGAAACACCATATATTTT.